This TCR beta chain is from a study of blood T cell repertoires in COVID-19. The overall study: The cDNA or gDNA used as material had been derived from T cells, B-cell-depleted T cells, or PBMCs.

Participants were aged about 18 to 89 years from 24 US areas. Participants' own reports of clinical history determined their cohort assignment. Methods used by the authors: Quantification of nucleated cells was approximated via reference gene primer amplification. Sequencing used immunoSEQ multiplex PCR; TCRdb keeps in-frame clones, though not all of them. The D gene and trimming were derived from the DNA, and the V and J assignments and clone size from that table. This sample has 190,000 or so clones, with around 90% found just once. This receptor was obtained from a man aged 18 to 35 with acute COVID-19. Sequencing was done on a sample of PBMCs or T cells enriched from blood (not recorded which).

This CDR3 reads CASSRDRGTQYF. In nucleotides, the CDR3 is TGCGCCAGCAGCCGCGACAGGGGGACCCAGTACTTC. The gene calls are TRBV5-1 and TRBJ2-5; 8 nucleotides match TRBD1. This CDR3 has 12 amino acids. CDR1 and CDR2 (germline): SGHRS, YFSETQ. Germline trimming cut 4 bases from V and 7 bases from J; bases unmatched to any gene: 3.